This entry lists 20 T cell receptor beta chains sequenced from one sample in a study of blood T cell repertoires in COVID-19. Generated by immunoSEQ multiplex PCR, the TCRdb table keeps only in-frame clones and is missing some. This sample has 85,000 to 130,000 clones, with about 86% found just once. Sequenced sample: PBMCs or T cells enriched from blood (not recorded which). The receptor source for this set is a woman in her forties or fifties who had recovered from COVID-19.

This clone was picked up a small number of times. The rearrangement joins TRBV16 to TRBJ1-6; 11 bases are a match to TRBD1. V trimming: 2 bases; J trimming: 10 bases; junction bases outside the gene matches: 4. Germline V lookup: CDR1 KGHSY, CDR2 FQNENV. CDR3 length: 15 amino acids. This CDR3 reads CASSQTGQGESPLHF. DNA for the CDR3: TGTGCCAGCAGCCAAACGGGACAGGGGGAATCACCCCTCCACTTT.

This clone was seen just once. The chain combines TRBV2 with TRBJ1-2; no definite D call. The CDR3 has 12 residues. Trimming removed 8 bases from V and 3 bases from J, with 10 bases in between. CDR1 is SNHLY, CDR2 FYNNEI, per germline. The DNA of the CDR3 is TGTGCCAGCGCCTTCGGGGACTATGGCTACACCTTC. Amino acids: CASAFGDYGYTF.

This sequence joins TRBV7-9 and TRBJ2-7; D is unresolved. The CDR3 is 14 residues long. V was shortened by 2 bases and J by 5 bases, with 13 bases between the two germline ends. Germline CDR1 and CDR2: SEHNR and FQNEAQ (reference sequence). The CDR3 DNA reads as TGTGCCAGCAGCTTACGCCTAAGTTTTGACGAGCAGTACTTC. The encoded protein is CASSLRLSFDEQYF.

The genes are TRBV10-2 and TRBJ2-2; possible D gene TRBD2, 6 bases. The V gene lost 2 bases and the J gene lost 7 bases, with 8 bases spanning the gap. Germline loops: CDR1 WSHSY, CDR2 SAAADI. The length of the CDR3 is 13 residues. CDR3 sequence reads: CASSEAGYGELFF. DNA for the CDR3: TGCGCCAGCAGTGAGGCGGGATACGGGGAGCTGTTTTTT.

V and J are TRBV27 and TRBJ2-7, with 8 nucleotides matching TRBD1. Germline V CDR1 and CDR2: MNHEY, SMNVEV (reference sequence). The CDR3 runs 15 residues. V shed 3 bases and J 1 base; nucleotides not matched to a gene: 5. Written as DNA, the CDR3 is TGTGCCAGCAGTTTCGGGACAGGCCCTTCCTACGAGCAGTACTTC. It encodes CASSFGTGPSYEQYF.

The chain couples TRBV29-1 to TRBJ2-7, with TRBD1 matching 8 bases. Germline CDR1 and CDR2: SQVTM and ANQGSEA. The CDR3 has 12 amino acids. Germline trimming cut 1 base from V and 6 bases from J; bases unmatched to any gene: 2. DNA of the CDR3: TGCAGCGTTGAAGGGGACAGGCCCGAGCAGTACTTC. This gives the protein CSVEGDRPEQYF.

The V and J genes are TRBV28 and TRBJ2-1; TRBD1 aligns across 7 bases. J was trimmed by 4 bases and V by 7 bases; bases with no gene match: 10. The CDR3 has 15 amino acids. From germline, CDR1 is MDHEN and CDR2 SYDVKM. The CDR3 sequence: CASTRPGDSYNEQFF. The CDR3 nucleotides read TGTGCCAGCACGCGACCCGGGGACAGTTACAATGAGCAGTTCTTC.

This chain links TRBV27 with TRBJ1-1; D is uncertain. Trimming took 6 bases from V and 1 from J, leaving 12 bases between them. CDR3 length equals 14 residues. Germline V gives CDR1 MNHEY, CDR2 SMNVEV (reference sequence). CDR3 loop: CASSPHEKNTEAFF. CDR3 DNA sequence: TGTGCCAGCAGCCCCCATGAGAAGAACACTGAAGCTTTCTTT.

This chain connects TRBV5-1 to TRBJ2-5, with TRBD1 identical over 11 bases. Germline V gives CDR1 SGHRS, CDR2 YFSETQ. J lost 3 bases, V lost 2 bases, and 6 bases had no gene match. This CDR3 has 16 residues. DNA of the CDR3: TGCGCCAGCAGCTTTGGACAGGGGGCGCAAAAAGAGACCCAGTACTTC. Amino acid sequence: CASSFGQGAQKETQYF.

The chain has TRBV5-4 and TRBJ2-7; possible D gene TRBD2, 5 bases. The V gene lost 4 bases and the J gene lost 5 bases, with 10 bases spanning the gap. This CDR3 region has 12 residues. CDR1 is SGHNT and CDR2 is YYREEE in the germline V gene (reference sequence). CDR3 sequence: CASSTDFNEQYF. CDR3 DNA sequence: TGTGCCAGCAGCACGGACTTTAACGAGCAGTACTTC.

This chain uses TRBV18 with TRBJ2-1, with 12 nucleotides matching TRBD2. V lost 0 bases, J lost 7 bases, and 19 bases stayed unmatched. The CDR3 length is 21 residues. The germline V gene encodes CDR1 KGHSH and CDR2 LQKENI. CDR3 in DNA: TGTGCCAGCTCACCACCGCAACCCGACAGGGGGGCTAGCGGGAGGGCGAATGAGCAGTTCTTC. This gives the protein CASSPPQPDRGASGRANEQFF.

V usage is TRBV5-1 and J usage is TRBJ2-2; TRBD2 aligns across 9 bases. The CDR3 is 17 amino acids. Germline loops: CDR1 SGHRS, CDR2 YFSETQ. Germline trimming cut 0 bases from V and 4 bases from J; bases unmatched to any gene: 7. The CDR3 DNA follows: TGCGCCAGCAGCTTGGGTCTAGCGGGGTTACCCACCGGGGAGCTGTTTTTT. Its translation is CASSLGLAGLPTGELFF.

CDR3 nucleotides: TGTGCCAGCTCTAGAAGTCCGGGAGGCACAGATACGCAGTATTTT. It encodes CASSRSPGGTDTQYF. This chain links TRBV18 with TRBJ2-3; D is perhaps TRBD2 (6 bases). The germline V and J ends were trimmed by 6 bases and 1 base, with 14 bases remaining between them. CDR1 and CDR2 (germline): KGHSH, LQKENI. CDR3 length: 15 residues. Full variable domain (outside the CDR3, taken from reference TRBV18 and TRBJ2-3): NAGVMQNPRHLVRRRGQEARLRCSPMKGHSHVYWYRQLPEEGLKFMVYLQKENIIDESGMPKERFSAEFPKEGPSILRIQQVVRGDSAAYFCASSRSPGGTDTQYFGPGTRLTVL.

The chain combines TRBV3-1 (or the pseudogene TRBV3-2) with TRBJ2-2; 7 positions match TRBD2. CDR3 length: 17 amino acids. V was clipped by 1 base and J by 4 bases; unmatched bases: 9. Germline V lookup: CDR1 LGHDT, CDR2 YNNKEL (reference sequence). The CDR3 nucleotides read TGTGCCAGCAGCCAAGTACAGCGGGATTTTGGCACCGGGGAGCTGTTTTTT. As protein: CASSQVQRDFGTGELFF.

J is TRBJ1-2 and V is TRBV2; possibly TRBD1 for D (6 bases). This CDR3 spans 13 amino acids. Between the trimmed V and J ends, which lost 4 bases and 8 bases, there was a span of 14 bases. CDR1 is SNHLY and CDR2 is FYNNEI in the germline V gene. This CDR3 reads CASSVEQGRGYTF. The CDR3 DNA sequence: TGTGCCAGCAGTGTAGAACAGGGAAGAGGCTACACCTTC.

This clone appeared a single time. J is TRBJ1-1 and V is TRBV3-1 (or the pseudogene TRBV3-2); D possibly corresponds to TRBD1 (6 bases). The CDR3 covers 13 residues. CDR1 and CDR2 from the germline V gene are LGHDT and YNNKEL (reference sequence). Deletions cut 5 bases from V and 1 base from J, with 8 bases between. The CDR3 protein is CASSKDRNTEAFF. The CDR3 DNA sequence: TGTGCCAGCAGCAAGGACAGGAACACTGAAGCTTTCTTT.

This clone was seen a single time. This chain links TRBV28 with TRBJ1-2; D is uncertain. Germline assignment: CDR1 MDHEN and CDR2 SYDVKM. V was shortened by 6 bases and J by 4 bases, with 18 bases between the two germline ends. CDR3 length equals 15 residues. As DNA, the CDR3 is TGTGCCAGCAGCCCTGTGACGGAGATCCCCTATGGCTACACCTTC. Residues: CASSPVTEIPYGYTF.

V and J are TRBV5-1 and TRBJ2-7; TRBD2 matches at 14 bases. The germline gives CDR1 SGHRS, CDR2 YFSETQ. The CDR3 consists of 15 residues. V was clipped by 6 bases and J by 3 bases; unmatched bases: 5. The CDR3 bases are TGCGCCAGCACTGAAGGGACTAGCGGGGGCTACGAGCAGTACTTC. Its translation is CASTEGTSGGYEQYF.

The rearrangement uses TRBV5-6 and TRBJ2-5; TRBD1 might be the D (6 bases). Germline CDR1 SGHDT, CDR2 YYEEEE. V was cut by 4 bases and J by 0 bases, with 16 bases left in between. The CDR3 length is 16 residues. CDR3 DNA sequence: TGTGCCAGCAGCCCCCGGACAGTAACCAACCAAGAGACCCAGTACTTC. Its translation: CASSPRTVTNQETQYF.

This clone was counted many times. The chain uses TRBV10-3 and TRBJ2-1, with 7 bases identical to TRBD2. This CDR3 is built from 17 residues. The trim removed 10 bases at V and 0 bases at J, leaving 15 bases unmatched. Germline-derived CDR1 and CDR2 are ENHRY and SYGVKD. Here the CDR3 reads CATRGLTRDYSYNEQFF. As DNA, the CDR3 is TGTGCCACCCGGGGCTTGACCCGGGACTACTCCTACAATGAGCAGTTCTTC.